This TCR beta chain was captured by sequencing in a study of blood T cell repertoires in COVID-19. As for the study in general: Donors in the United States, Italy and Spain gave samples during acute or convalescent COVID-19. Sample material is recorded as cDNA or gDNA derived from T cells, B-cell-depleted T cells, or PBMCs.

The authors' processing: Nucleated cell number was recorded as an estimate derived from reference gene primer amplification. Assay used: immunoSEQ multiplex PCR; TCRdb lists only in-frame clones, some missing. V and J calls plus clone size are reproduced from that table; the DNA served to infer D and trimming. The sample has 150,000 or so clones, roughly 80% seen once. The germline V gene encodes CDR1 LGHNT and CDR2 FRNRAP. The V gene lost 7 bases and the J gene lost 1 base, with 10 bases spanning the gap. This CDR3 has 13 amino acids. The specimen was peripheral blood. The chain carries TRBV12-5 and TRBJ1-1, with a weak D call TRBD1 (5 bases). The sequence was collected from a woman older than 75 with acute or convalescent COVID-19. The CDR3 spells CASEGPANTEAFF. The DNA for the CDR3 is TGTGCTAGTGAGGGGCCGGCGAACACTGAAGCTTTCTTT.